This T cell receptor (beta chain) is drawn from a study of blood T cell repertoires in COVID-19. Turning to the study itself: In each case, the material was cDNA or gDNA derived from T cells, B-cell-depleted T cells, or PBMCs.

The CDR3 extends over 12 amino acids. V was shortened by 3 bases and J by 2 bases, with 4 bases between the two germline ends. Germline V CDR1 and CDR2: SGHNT, YENEEA. Per the original data handling: Amplified reference gene primers provided the basis for estimating nucleated cell counts. The assay was immunoSEQ multiplex PCR, and TCRdb's table has in-frame clones only and misses some. The V and J calls and clone size were taken over from that table, and D and trimming were inferred from the DNA. The data show 120,000 or so clones, about 80% seen once. This receptor was taken from a middle-aged man with active or convalescent COVID-19. The genes are TRBV11-3 and TRBJ2-5, with D uncertain. The sample taken for sequencing was peripheral blood. The CDR3 DNA reads TGTGCCAGCAGCTTCTTTCAAGAGACCCAGTACTTC. As protein: CASSFFQETQYF.